A selection of T cell receptor beta chains follows, all from one sample in a study of Graves' ophthalmopathy and Graves' hyperthyroidism. TCRdb re-analysed the multiplex PCR reads in MiXCR, keeping a single row per CDR3 protein. Among a few hundred thousand distinct CDR3 sequences listed, approximately 16% were seen once. The sequenced sample consisted of peripheral blood. Every receptor here comes from a woman between 18 and 30 years old with Graves' ophthalmopathy. The CDR3 runs from the conserved cysteine through the conserved F or W. D genes are given only for firm matches. Clone size is shown for a subset of rows, as once, few, many or a class of expanded clone.

>.|many|TRBV27|TRBJ1-1
CASSPQPQNPAFF
TGTGCCAGCAGTCCACAACCACAGAACCCCGCTTTCTTT
>.|.|TRBV24-1|TRBJ2-5
CATSDILGETQYF
TGTGCCACCAGTGATATTCTGGGTGAGACCCAGTACTTC
>.|many|TRBV6-9|TRBJ2-7
CASSYLSDPSVHEQYF
TGTGCCAGCAGTTACCTCTCGGACCCGAGCGTCCACGAGCAGTACTTC
>.|.|TRBV4-2|TRBJ2-7
CASSQEKDSSYEQYF
TGTGCCAGCAGCCAAGAGAAGGACAGCTCCTACGAGCAGTACTTC
>.|.|TRBV6-2/TRBV6-3|TRBJ1-1
CASKGRGGPTEAFF
TGTGCCAGCAAGGGTAGGGGGGGCCCCACTGAAGCTTTCTTT
>TRBD1|many|TRBV28|TRBJ2-7
CASSSPGTGGHEQYF
TGTGCCAGCAGTTCCCCCGGGACAGGGGGACACGAGCAGTACTTC
>.|.|TRBV6-1|TRBJ1-5
CASTHAEDQPQHF
TGTGCCAGCACTCACGCGGAGGATCAGCCCCAGCATTTT
>.|many|TRBV12-3/TRBV12-4|TRBJ2-7
CASSLSGTERYF
TGTGCCAGCAGTTTATCGGGGACCGAGCGGTACTTC
>.|many|TRBV7-2|TRBJ1-1
CASSPLGTVNTEAFF
TGTGCCAGCAGCCCCCTCGGGACGGTGAACACTGAAGCTTTCTTT
>.|many|TRBV6-2/TRBV6-3|TRBJ1-5
CASSYSTVWSQPQHF
TGTGCCAGCAGTTACTCAACTGTGTGGTCGCAGCCCCAGCATTTT
>.|many|TRBV18|TRBJ2-6
CASSPTYSGSGANVLTF
TGTGCCAGCTCACCAACTTATTCAGGGTCTGGGGCCAACGTCCTGACTTTC
>.|many|TRBV6-1|TRBJ1-5
CASSGRAGQPQHF
TGTGCCAGCAGTGGCAGGGCTGGTCAGCCCCAGCATTTT
>.|many|TRBV12-3/TRBV12-4|TRBJ2-7
CASSLTGNEQYF
TGTGCCAGCAGTCTCACAGGGAACGAGCAGTACTTC
>.|.|TRBV10-3|TRBJ1-6
CAISESAVDSPLHF
TGTGCCATCAGTGAGTCGGCGGTAGATTCACCCCTCCACTTT
>TRBD1|many|TRBV20-1|TRBJ2-7
CSARDGDRGEQYF
TGCAGTGCTAGAGATGGGGACAGGGGCGAGCAGTACTTC
>.|many|TRBV7-9|TRBJ1-1
CASSIARERGAFF
TGTGCCAGCAGCATAGCCAGGGAGCGTGGAGCTTTCTTT
>TRBD1|many|TRBV12-3/TRBV12-4|TRBJ1-5
CASRKQGSSNQPQHF
TGTGCCAGCAGAAAACAGGGGAGTAGCAATCAGCCCCAGCATTTT
>.|many|TRBV6-1|TRBJ1-1
CASNRLGGNTEAFF
TGTGCCAGCAATAGGTTGGGTGGGAACACTGAAGCTTTCTTT
>TRBD1|few|TRBV6-2/TRBV6-3|TRBJ2-7
CASSTGTGLPGIFF
TGTGCCAGCAGTACCGGGACAGGGCTCCCGGGTATTTTCTTC
>TRBD1|many|TRBV29-1|TRBJ1-1
CSVGGTGRNTEAFF
TGCAGCGTTGGGGGGACAGGACGAAACACTGAAGCTTTCTTT
>TRBD1|many|TRBV28|TRBJ2-7
CASTPVGTATYEQYF
TGTGCCAGCACGCCTGTAGGGACAGCCACCTACGAGCAGTACTTC
>.|.|TRBV12-3/TRBV12-4|TRBJ1-1
CASSFGRGNTEAFF
TGTGCCAGCAGTTTCGGCAGGGGTAACACTGAAGCTTTCTTT
>TRBD1|.|TRBV11-1|TRBJ2-7
CASSPPVGTGSDEQYF
TGTGCCAGCAGCCCACCCGTCGGGACAGGGAGTGACGAGCAGTACTTC
>.|many|TRBV6-2/TRBV6-3|TRBJ1-5
CASRGARNQPQHF
TGTGCCAGCAGGGGGGCAAGGAATCAGCCCCAGCATTTT
>TRBD1|many|TRBV12-3/TRBV12-4|TRBJ2-7
CASSDAGTGSHEQYF
TGTGCCAGCAGTGATGCCGGGACAGGGAGCCACGAGCAGTACTTC
>.|.|TRBV20-1|TRBJ1-5
CSARGGWQPQHF
TGCAGTGCTAGGGGGGGGTGGCAGCCCCAGCATTTT
>.|many|TRBV18|TRBJ1-2
CASSPLEGAGYTF
TGTGCCAGCTCACCATTGGAAGGGGCTGGCTACACCTTC
>.|many|TRBV19|TRBJ2-7
CASGLAEDSYEQYF
TGTGCCAGCGGACTTGCTGAGGACTCCTACGAGCAGTACTTC
>TRBD1|.|TRBV20-1|TRBJ1-5
CSAINDRDGQPQHF
TGCAGTGCTATCAATGACAGGGATGGTCAGCCCCAGCATTTT
>.|many|TRBV6-1|TRBJ1-1
CASPFGVNGNTEAFF
TGTGCCTCTCCTTTTGGGGTCAACGGCAACACTGAAGCTTTCTTT
>TRBD2|many|TRBV29-1|TRBJ2-2
CSVGLAGHTGELFF
TGCAGCGTCGGACTAGCGGGGCACACCGGGGAGCTGTTTTTT
>.|once|TRBV7-2|TRBJ1-1
CASNLPLGRTEAFF
TGTGCCAGCAACCTCCCCCTGGGTCGCACTGAAGCTTTCTTT
>TRBD1|many|TRBV12-3/TRBV12-4|TRBJ1-1
CASSLAGQLGKNTEAFF
TGTGCCAGCAGTTTAGCGGGACAGTTGGGGAAAAACACTGAAGCTTTCTTT
>.|few|TRBV24-1|TRBJ2-2
CATRGADGHTGELFF
TGTGCCACCAGAGGGGCGGACGGGCACACCGGGGAGCTGTTTTTT
>.|.|TRBV7-2|TRBJ1-1
CASSLVWQTEAFF
TGTGCCAGCAGCTTAGTTTGGCAAACTGAAGCTTTCTTT
>.|many|TRBV12-3/TRBV12-4|TRBJ1-2
CASSTSGADPCYGYTF
TGTGCCAGCAGCACGTCCGGGGCAGATCCTTGCTATGGCTACACCTTC
>TRBD1|many|TRBV4-3|TRBJ2-7
CASSLGQGVVEQYF
TGCGCCAGCAGCCTCGGACAGGGCGTAGTGGAGCAGTACTTC
>.|many|TRBV6-2/TRBV6-3|TRBJ2-5
CASSPLVGHTQETQYF
TGTGCCAGCAGTCCACTCGTAGGCCACACCCAAGAGACCCAGTACTTC
>TRBD1|many|TRBV6-1|TRBJ1-3
CASRSDRGTGNTIYF
TGTGCCAGCAGGTCTGACAGGGGGACTGGAAACACCATATATTTT
>TRBD1|many|TRBV7-9|TRBJ1-5
CASTNSLQGYQPQHF
TGTGCCAGCACAAATTCCTTACAGGGGTATCAGCCCCAGCATTTT
>.|many|TRBV12-3/TRBV12-4|TRBJ1-6
CASNPGQLNSPLHF
TGTGCCAGCAACCCTGGACAGCTTAATTCACCCCTCCACTTT
>TRBD1|many|TRBV27|TRBJ1-1
CASSLSVGGRGTEAFF
TGTGCCAGCAGTTTATCGGTAGGGGGCAGGGGGACTGAAGCTTTCTTT
>.|.|TRBV5-1|TRBJ1-1
CASSLAWTGPNTEAFF
TGCGCCAGCAGCTTGGCTTGGACCGGGCCGAACACTGAAGCTTTCTTT
>.|many|TRBV19|TRBJ1-5
CASTDITHQPQHF
TGTGCCAGCACCGACATAACCCATCAGCCCCAGCATTTT
>TRBD1|few|TRBV4-2|TRBJ2-2
CASSQESPTGQWGIGELFF
TGTGCCAGCAGCCAAGAAAGTCCGACAGGGCAATGGGGCATCGGGGAGCTGTTTTTT
>.|many|TRBV5-4|TRBJ2-7
CASSGERPRPEQYF
TGTGCCAGCAGCGGGGAAAGACCCCGACCGGAGCAGTACTTC
>.|many|TRBV18|TRBJ1-1
CASSPPIVNTEAFF
TGTGCCAGCTCACCACCGATCGTGAACACTGAAGCTTTCTTT
>.|.|TRBV2|TRBJ2-7
CASTLDAGLYEQYF
TGTGCCAGCACCCTGGATGCGGGCTTGTACGAGCAGTACTTC